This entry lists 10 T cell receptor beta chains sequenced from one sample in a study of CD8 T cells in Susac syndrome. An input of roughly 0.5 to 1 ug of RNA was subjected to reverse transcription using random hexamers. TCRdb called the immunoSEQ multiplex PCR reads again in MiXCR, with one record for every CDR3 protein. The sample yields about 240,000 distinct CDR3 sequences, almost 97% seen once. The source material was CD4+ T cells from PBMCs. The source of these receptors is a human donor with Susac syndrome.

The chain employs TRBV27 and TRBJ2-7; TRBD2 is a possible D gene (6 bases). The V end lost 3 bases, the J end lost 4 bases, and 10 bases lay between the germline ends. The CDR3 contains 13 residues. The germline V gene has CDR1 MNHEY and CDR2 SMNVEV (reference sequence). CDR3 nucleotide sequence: TGTGCCAGCAGTTTGGGGGGAAGGTACGAGCAGTACTTC. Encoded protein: CASSLGGRYEQYF.

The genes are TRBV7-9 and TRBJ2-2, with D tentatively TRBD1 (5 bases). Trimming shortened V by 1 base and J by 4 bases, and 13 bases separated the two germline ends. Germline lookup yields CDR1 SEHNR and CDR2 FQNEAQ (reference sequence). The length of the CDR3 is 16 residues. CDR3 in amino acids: CASSLERQRPTGELFF. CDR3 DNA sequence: TGTGCCAGCAGCTTAGAGAGACAGCGCCCCACCGGGGAGCTGTTTTTT. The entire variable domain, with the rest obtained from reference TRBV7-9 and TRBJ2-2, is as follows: DTGVSQNPRHKITKRGQNVTFRCDPISEHNRLYWYRQTLGQGPEFLTYFQNEAQLEKSRLLSDRFSAERPKGSFSTLEIQRTEQGDSAMYLCASSLERQRPTGELFFGEGSRLTVL.

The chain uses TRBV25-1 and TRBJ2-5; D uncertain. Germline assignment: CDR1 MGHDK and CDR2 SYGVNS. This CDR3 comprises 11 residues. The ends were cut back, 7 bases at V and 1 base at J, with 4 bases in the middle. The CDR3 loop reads CASTLQETQYF. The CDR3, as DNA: TGTGCCAGCACGCTCCAAGAGACCCAGTACTTC.

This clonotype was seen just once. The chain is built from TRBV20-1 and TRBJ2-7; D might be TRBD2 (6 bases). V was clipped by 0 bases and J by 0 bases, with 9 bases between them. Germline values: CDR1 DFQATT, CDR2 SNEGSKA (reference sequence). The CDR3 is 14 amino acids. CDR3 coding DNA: TGCAGTGCTAGAGATCAGCGGGCCTCCTACGAGCAGTACTTC. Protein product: CSARDQRASYEQYF.

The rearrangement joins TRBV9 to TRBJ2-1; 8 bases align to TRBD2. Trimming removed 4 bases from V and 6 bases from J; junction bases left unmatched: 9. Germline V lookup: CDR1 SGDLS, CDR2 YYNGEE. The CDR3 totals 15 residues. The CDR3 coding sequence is TGTGCCAGCAGCCTCTCCAGCGGGAGTACCAATGAGCAGTTCTTC. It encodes CASSLSSGSTNEQFF.

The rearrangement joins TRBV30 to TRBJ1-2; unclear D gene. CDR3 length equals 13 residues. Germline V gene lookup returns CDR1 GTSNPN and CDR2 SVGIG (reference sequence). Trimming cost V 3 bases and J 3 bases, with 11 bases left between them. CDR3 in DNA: TGTGCCTGGAGGGGATATGTTGACTATGGCTACACCTTC. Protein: CAWRGYVDYGYTF.

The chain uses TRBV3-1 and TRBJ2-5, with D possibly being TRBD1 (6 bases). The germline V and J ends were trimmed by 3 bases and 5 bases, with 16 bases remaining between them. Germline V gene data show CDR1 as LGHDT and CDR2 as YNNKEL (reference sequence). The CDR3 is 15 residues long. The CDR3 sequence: CASSQDPQGWETQYF. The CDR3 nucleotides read TGTGCCAGCAGCCAGGACCCACAGGGATGGGAGACCCAGTACTTC.

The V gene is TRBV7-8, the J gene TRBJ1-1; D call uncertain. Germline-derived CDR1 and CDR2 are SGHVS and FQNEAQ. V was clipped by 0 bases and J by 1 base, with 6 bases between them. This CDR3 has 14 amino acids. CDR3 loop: CASSLAEGNTEAFF. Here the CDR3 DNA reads TGTGCCAGCAGCTTAGCTGAGGGGAACACTGAAGCTTTCTTT.

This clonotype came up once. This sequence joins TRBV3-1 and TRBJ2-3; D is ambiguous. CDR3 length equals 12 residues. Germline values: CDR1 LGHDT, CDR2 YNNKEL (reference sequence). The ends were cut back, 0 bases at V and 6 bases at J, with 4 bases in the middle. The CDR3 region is CASSQDVDTQYF. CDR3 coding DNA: TGTGCCAGCAGCCAAGATGTGGATACGCAGTATTTT.

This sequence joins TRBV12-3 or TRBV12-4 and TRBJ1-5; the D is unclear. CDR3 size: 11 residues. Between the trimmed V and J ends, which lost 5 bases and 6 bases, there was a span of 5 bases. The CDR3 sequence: CASSVSQPQHF. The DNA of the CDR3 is TGTGCCAGCAGTGTCAGTCAGCCCCAGCATTTT.